This T cell receptor (beta chain) is drawn from a study of blood T cell repertoires in COVID-19. V dropped 0 bases and J dropped 6 bases, with 14 bases sitting between them. This CDR3 is 14 amino acids long. Germline lookup yields CDR1 GTSNPN and CDR2 SVGIG (reference sequence). This clone appeared once. Donors were grouped by their self-reported clinical history. Clones were read by immunoSEQ multiplex PCR, and TCRdb kept only the in-frame ones, dropping some. This sample has 200,000 to 250,000 clones, with roughly 88% found just once. J is TRBJ1-1 and V is TRBV30, with D possibly TRBD1 on 6 matching bases. Sequencing was performed on PBMCs or T cells enriched from blood (not recorded which). The clonotype comes from a young woman who had been exposed to COVID-19. The CDR3 region is CAWSVGGALAEAFF. CDR3 DNA: TGTGCCTGGAGTGTAGGGGGGGCATTAGCTGAAGCTTTCTTT.